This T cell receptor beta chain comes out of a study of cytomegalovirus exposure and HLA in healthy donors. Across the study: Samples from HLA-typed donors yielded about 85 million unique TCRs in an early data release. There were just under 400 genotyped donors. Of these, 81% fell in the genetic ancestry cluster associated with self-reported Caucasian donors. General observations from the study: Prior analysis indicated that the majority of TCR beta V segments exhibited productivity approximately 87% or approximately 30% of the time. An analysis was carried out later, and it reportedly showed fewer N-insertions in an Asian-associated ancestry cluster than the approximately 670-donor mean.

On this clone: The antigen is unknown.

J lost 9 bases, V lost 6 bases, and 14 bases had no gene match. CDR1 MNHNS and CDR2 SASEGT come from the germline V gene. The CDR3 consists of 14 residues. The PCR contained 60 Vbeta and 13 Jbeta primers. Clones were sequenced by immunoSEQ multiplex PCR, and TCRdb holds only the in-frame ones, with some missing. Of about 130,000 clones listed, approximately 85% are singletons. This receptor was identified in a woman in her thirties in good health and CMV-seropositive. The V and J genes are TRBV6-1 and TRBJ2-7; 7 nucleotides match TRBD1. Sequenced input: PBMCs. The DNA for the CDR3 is TGTGCCAGCAGCCACGACAGGGCTCCCCCCTGGCAGTACTTC. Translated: CASSHDRAPPWQYF.